The entry below gives a single TCR beta chain sequence along with its context. The sample belongs to a study of tumor-infiltrating lymphocytes in primary liver carcinoma. Study details: Among the tumors, stages were T1-T3 N0M0 and sizes about 4.2 to 10 cm. Each sample had roughly 3.65 to 8 million productive TCRbeta reads regardless of tissue type.

Co-extraction of RNA and DNA was performed on 20-30 mg of unsorted bulk tissue. Surgical resection served as treatment for the primary liver carcinoma of these patients. Total RNA amounting to around 540 ng was the source from which TCR beta cDNA was made with a constant-region primer. Investigators got TCR beta libraries out of three nested multiplex PCR rounds, done with slightly modified ARM-PCR. Primers for the first two PCR rounds were TRBV1-TRBV30 forward primers and a C-beta reverse primer (about 9 cycles per round). TCRdb itself ran the multiplex PCR reads through MiXCR, one entry per CDR3 protein. The sample comprises about 120,000 distinct CDR3 sequences, less than 75% of which are singletons, and more than 8% rests with the top ten. The V and J ends lost 5 bases and 9 bases respectively, with 14 bases between them. CDR3 length: 13 residues. CDR1 and CDR2 (germline): SGHTA, FQGNSA.

Sequencing input: tumor-adjacent normal liver tissue. The chain couples TRBV7-2 to TRBJ1-5; D not certain. The receptor comes from a woman between 55 and 75 years old with primary liver carcinoma and hepatitis B virus infection. The CDR3: CASSPVGFWPQHF. CDR3 coding DNA: TGTGCCAGCAGCCCAGTGGGTTTCTGGCCCCAGCATTTT.